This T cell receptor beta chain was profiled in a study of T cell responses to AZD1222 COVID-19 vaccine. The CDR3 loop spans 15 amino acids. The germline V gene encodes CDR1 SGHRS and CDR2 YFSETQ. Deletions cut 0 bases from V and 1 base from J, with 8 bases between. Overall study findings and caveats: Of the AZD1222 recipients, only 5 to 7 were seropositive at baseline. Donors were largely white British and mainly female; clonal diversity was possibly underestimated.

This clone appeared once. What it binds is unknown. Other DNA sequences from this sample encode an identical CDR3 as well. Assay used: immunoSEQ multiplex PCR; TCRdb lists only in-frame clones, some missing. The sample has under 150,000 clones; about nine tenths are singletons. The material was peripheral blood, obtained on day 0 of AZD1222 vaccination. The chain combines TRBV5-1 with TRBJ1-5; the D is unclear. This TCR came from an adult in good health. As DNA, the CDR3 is TGCGCCAGCAGCTTGGAGGGAAGGAGCAATCAGCCCCAGCATTTT. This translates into CASSLEGRSNQPQHF.